One and the same sample provided the 18 T cell receptor beta chains below, sequenced in a study of T cell clonotyping in hematopoietic cell transplantation (dated by TCRdb to about 2021). What this sample's time point label stands for: 30 days after allo-HCT. The receptor library was made with the immunoSEQ multiplex PCR assay. In TCRdb, the immuneACCESS table is reduced to in-frame sequences with V and J assigned. These tables do not hold every clone; where another copy was compared, an unresolved V gene accounts for under half, and the others remain unexplained. The sample yields approximately 10,000 clones; 40% to 50% were counted once. The ten most abundant clones make up about 8.9% of the sample. The sample here was PBMCs, taken 30 days after allogeneic stem cell transplant. These TCRs come from a male patient aged 45-60 years who had an allogeneic stem cell transplant from an unrelated donor, so the T cells may come from the graft donor. Some clones in this sample may be carry-over from other donors' samples.

This clone was found a few times. This chain joins TRBV19 and TRBJ1-5; no clear D. Germline loops: CDR1 LNHDA, CDR2 SQIVND (reference sequence). The V gene lost 5 bases and the J gene lost 3 bases, with 14 bases spanning the gap. This CDR3 spans 15 amino acids. This CDR3 reads CASSLGRALNQPQHF. CDR3 nucleotides: TGTGCCAGTAGTCTAGGCAGAGCTCTCAATCAGCCCCAGCATTTT. Full variable domain (remainder filled in from reference TRBV19 and TRBJ1-5): DGGITQSPKYLFRKEGQNVTLSCEQNLNHDAMYWYRQDPGQGLRLIYYSQIVNDFQKGDIAEGYSVSREKKESFPLTVTSAQKNPTAFYLCASSLGRALNQPQHFGDGTRLSIL.

In this sample, this clone turned up a few times. This chain connects TRBV30 to TRBJ1-2; 10 bases match TRBD1. The germline CDR1 and CDR2 sequences are GTSNPN and SVGIG (reference sequence). V shed 0 bases and J 8 bases; nucleotides not matched to a gene: 9. This CDR3 contains 15 residues. CDR3 residues: CAWSVSRQGAKGYTF. DNA for the CDR3: TGTGCCTGGAGTGTGAGTCGACAGGGGGCAAAGGGCTACACCTTC. The entire variable domain, with the rest obtained from reference TRBV30 and TRBJ1-2, is as follows: SQTIHQWPATLVQPVGSPLSLECTVEGTSNPNLYWYRQAAGRGLQLLFYSVGIGQISSEVPQNLSASRPQDRQFILSSKKLLLSDSGFYLCAWSVSRQGAKGYTFGSGTRLTVV.

Only a few counts were recorded for this clone. The genes are TRBV5-6 and TRBJ2-7; tentative D call: TRBD1 (5 bases). Trimming removed 4 bases from V and 0 bases from J, with 8 bases in between. Germline assignment: CDR1 SGHDT and CDR2 YYEEEE. This CDR3 comprises 13 residues. The CDR3 DNA follows: TGTGCCAGCAGCCCGGACACCTCCTACGAGCAGTACTTC. Its translation: CASSPDTSYEQYF.

The CDR3 DNA reads as TGTGCCAGCAGAAATGGGGGACTAGCGGTCTACGAGCAGTACTTC. It is translated as CASRNGGLAVYEQYF. V and J are TRBV5-8 and TRBJ2-7, with TRBD2 identical over 11 bases. The V gene end was trimmed by 5 bases and the J gene end by 3 bases; junction bases not matched to a gene: 7. Germline assignment: CDR1 SGHTS and CDR2 YDEGEE. The CDR3 is 15 residues long.

This chain links TRBV29-1 with TRBJ1-1; unclear D gene. V gave up 5 bases and J gave up 5 bases, with 9 bases separating them. CDR1 and CDR2 (germline): SQVTM, ANQGSEA. The CDR3 consists of 11 residues. The DNA of the CDR3 is TGCAGCGTTTTCCCGGGGACTGAAGCTTTCTTT. This sequence encodes CSVFPGTEAFF.

The chain uses TRBV9 and TRBJ1-1, with D unresolved. CDR3 length: 14 residues. The V gene's germline CDR1 is SGDLS and CDR2 YYNGEE. Trimming cost V 4 bases and J 1 base, with 11 bases left between them. The CDR3 sequence: CASSPPLGNTEAFF. The CDR3 region has the DNA TGTGCCAGCAGCCCGCCGTTGGGGAACACTGAAGCTTTCTTT. The whole variable domain, filled in from reference TRBV9 and TRBJ1-1, reads DSGVTQTPKHLITATGQRVTLRCSPRSGDLSVYWYQQSLDQGLQFLIQYYNGEERAKGNILERFSAQQFPDLHSELNLSSLELGDSALYFCASSPPLGNTEAFFGQGTRLTVV.

The chain joins TRBV4-1 to TRBJ1-5, with 9 nucleotides matching TRBD1. V lost 3 bases and J lost 2; bases outside the gene matches: 5. Germline-derived CDR1 and CDR2 are MGHRA and YSYEKL. The CDR3 contains 16 residues. CDR3 protein: CASSQQDRGGNQPQHF. The CDR3 DNA reads as TGCGCCAGCAGCCAGCAGGACAGGGGAGGCAATCAGCCCCAGCATTTT.

This clone was observed a few times. The CDR3: CASNLPRGIYEQYF. The CDR3, as DNA: TGTGCCAGCAACTTGCCTAGGGGGATCTACGAGCAGTACTTC. The chain uses TRBV2 and TRBJ2-7; D is perhaps TRBD1 (6 bases). The CDR3 consists of 14 residues. V was pared by 7 bases and J by 3 bases, with 16 bases between. Germline V lookup: CDR1 SNHLY, CDR2 FYNNEI.

The V and J genes are TRBV5-6 and TRBJ1-1, with 7 bases identical to TRBD1. The germline V gene encodes CDR1 SGHDT and CDR2 YYEEEE. The CDR3 is made up of 13 amino acids. Trimming cost V 4 bases and J 3 bases; bases outside gene matches: 3. In DNA, the CDR3 is TGTGCCAGCAGCGTGACAGGGTACACTGAAGCTTTCTTT. Residues: CASSVTGYTEAFF.

The chain has TRBV5-1 and TRBJ2-5; D perhaps matches TRBD2 (6 bases). V lost 3 bases, J lost 4 bases, and 10 bases lay in between. The V gene's germline CDR1 is SGHRS and CDR2 YFSETQ. The length of the CDR3 is 13 residues. For the CDR3, the DNA is TGCGCCAGCAGCTCGGCGGGGCTAGAGACCCAGTACTTC. Translated, it gives CASSSAGLETQYF.

This rearrangement joins TRBV4-3 to TRBJ1-4; 11 nucleotides align to TRBD1. Germline CDR1 and CDR2: LGHNA and YSLEER. The junction had 12 bases not matched to a gene; V was cut back by 2 bases and J by 4 bases. The CDR3 is 19 amino acids. CDR3 region: CASSQYYRDRGVFNEKLFF. DNA for the CDR3: TGCGCCAGCAGCCAATACTACCGGGACAGGGGGGTATTTAATGAAAAACTGTTTTTT.

The CDR3 sequence is CASSYSDQPQHF. CDR3 in DNA: TGTGCCAGCAGTTACTCAGATCAGCCCCAGCATTTT. J is TRBJ1-5 and V is TRBV6-6; no firm D call. The germline CDR1 and CDR2 sequences are MNHNY and SVGAGI (reference sequence). This CDR3 comprises 12 residues. V was trimmed by 0 bases and J by 5 bases, leaving 2 bases between them.

The chain uses TRBV14 and TRBJ2-1, with D perhaps TRBD2 (7 bases). The CDR3 contains 16 residues. The germline CDR1 and CDR2 sequences are SGHDN and FVKESK. The germline V and J ends were trimmed by 6 bases and 7 bases, with 22 bases remaining between them. The CDR3 is CASRAMAGGPGNEQFF. CDR3 coding DNA: TGTGCCAGCAGGGCAATGGCCGGGGGGCCGGGGAATGAGCAGTTCTTC.

The V gene is TRBV30, the J gene TRBJ2-1; 9 bases are a match to TRBD2. The CDR3 is 14 residues long. V dropped 5 bases and J dropped 3; count of bases not matched to a gene: 5. Germline lookup yields CDR1 GTSNPN and CDR2 SVGIG (reference sequence). CDR3 sequence: CAWGSGRNYNEQFF. In nucleotides, the CDR3 is TGTGCCTGGGGGAGCGGGAGGAACTACAATGAGCAGTTCTTC. The whole variable domain, remainder taken from reference TRBV30 and TRBJ2-1, is SQTIHQWPATLVQPVGSPLSLECTVEGTSNPNLYWYRQAAGRGLQLLFYSVGIGQISSEVPQNLSASRPQDRQFILSSKKLLLSDSGFYLCAWGSGRNYNEQFFGPGTRLTVL.

There are a few counts of this clone. This chain uses TRBV29-1 with TRBJ2-2; 11 nucleotides line up with TRBD2. Germline-derived CDR1 and CDR2 are SQVTM and ANQGSEA. The CDR3 contains 14 residues. Trimming cost V 5 bases and J 3 bases; bases outside gene matches: 2. For the CDR3, the DNA is TGCAGCGTTCGGGGACTAGCGGACACCGGGGAGCTGTTTTTT. It yields the protein CSVRGLADTGELFF.

The chain couples TRBV30 to TRBJ2-1; 9 bases are a match to TRBD2. The germline gives CDR1 GTSNPN, CDR2 SVGIG (reference sequence). Trimming took 2 bases from V and 4 from J; bases not matched to a gene: 3. The CDR3 has 14 amino acids. For the CDR3, the DNA is TGTGCCTGGAGTCAGCGGGGGGTTTACAATGAGCAGTTCTTC. Its protein is CAWSQRGVYNEQFF.

The V and J genes are TRBV6-1 and TRBJ1-1, with TRBD1 matching over 7 bases. J lost 8 bases, V lost 10 bases, and 16 bases had no gene match. Germline CDR1 reads MNHNS; CDR2 reads SASEGT. CDR3 length equals 14 residues. The CDR3 is CAIKQGSEVQEAFF. CDR3 coding DNA: TGTGCCATAAAACAGGGGAGCGAGGTACAGGAAGCTTTCTTT.

The gene calls are TRBV28 and TRBJ2-7, with 7 bases fitting TRBD1. CDR1 and CDR2 (germline): MDHEN, SYDVKM. V lost 5 bases and J lost 3; bases outside the gene matches: 7. The CDR3 sequence is 14 residues long. The CDR3 loop is CASSNIPGGYEQYF. As DNA, the CDR3 is TGTGCCAGCAGTAACATTCCAGGGGGCTACGAGCAGTACTTC.